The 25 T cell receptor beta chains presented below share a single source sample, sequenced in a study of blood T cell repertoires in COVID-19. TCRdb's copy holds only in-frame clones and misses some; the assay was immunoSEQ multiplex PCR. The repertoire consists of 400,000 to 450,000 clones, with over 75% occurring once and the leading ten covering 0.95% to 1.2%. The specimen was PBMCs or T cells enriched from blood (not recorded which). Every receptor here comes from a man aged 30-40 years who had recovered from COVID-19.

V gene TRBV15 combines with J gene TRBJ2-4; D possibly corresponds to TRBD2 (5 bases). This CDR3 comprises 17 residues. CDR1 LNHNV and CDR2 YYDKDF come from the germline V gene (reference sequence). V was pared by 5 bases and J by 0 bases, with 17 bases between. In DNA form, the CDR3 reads TGTGCCACCAGCTCCTACTCGGGGTTTATAGCCAAAAACATTCAGTACTTC. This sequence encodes CATSSYSGFIAKNIQYF.

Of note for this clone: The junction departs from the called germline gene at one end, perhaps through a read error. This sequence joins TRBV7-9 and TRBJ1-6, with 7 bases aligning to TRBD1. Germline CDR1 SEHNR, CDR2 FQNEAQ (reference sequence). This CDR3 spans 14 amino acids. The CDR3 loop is CAAGGNKGSSLLHF. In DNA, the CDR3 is TGTGCTGCAGGGGGGAATAAGGGGTCATCACTCCTCCACTTT.

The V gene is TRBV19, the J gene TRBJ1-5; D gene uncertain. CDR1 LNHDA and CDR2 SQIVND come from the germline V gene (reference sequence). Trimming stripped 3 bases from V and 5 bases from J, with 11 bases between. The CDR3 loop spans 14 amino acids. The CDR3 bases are TGTGCCAGTAGTATCTCTCAGGTAGATCAGCCCCAGCATTTT. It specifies CASSISQVDQPQHF.

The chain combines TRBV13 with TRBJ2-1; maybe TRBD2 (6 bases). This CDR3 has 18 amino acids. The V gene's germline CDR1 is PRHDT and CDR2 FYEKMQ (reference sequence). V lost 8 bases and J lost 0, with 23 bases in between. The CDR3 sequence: CASSSEAKRVSSYNEQFF. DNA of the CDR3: TGTGCCAGCTCCTCGGAGGCAAAGCGGGTCAGCTCCTACAATGAGCAGTTCTTC.

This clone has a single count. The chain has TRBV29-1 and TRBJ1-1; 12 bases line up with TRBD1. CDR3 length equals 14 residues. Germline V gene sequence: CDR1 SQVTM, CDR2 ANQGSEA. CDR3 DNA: TGCGCAGGGACAGGGGGCCCGGGGAGGACTGAAGCTTTCTTT. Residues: CAGTGGPGRTEAFF.

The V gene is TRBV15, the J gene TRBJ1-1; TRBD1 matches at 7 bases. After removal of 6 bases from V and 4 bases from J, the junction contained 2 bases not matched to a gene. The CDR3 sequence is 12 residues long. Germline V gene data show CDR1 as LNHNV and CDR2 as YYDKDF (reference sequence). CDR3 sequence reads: CATSTGATEAFF. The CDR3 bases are TGTGCCACCAGTACAGGGGCCACTGAAGCTTTCTTT.

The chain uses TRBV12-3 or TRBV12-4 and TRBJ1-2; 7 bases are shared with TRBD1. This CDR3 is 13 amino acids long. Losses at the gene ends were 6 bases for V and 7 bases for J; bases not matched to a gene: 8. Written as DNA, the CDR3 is TGTGCCAGCAGCCCCACAGGGGAGTTTGGCTACACCTTC. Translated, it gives CASSPTGEFGYTF.

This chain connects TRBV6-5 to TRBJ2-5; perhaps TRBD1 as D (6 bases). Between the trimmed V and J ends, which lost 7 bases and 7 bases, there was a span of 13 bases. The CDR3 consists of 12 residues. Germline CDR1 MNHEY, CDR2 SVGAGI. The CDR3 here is CASTPDSRTQYF. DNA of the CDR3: TGTGCCAGCACTCCGGACAGTAGGACCCAGTACTTC.

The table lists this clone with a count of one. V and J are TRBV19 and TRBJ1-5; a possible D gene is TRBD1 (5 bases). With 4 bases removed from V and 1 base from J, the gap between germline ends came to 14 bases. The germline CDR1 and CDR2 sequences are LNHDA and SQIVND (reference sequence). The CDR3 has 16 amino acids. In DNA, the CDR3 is TGTGCCAGTAGTACACCCGGGGGTGGAAGCAATCAGCCCCAGCATTTT. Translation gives CASSTPGGGSNQPQHF.

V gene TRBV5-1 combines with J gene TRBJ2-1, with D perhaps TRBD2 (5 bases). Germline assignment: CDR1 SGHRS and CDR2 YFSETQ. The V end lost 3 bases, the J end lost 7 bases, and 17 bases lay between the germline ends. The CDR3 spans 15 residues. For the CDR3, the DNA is TGCGCCAGCAGCTCGGACTCCCCGGCGTTGAATGAGCAGTTCTTC. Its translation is CASSSDSPALNEQFF.

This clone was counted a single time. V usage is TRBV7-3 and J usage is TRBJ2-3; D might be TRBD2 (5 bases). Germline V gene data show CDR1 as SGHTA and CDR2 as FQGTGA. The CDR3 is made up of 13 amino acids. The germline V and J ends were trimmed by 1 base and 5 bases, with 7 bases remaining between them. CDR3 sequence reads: CASSLNGGDTQYF. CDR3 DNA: TGTGCCAGCAGCTTAAATGGAGGAGATACGCAGTATTTT.

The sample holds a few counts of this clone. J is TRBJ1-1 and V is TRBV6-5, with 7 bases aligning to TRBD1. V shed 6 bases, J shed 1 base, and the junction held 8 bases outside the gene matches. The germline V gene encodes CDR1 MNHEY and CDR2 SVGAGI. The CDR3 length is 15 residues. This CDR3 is CASRVGGASNTEAFF. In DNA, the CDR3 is TGTGCCAGCAGGGTAGGGGGCGCGTCGAACACTGAAGCTTTCTTT.

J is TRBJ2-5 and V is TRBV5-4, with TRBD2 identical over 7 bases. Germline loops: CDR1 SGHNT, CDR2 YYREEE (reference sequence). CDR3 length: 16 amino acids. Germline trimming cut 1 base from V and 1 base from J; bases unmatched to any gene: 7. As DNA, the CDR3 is TGTGCCAGCAGCTTGTTTCTGACGGGAGGCCAAGAGACCCAGTACTTC. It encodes CASSLFLTGGQETQYF.

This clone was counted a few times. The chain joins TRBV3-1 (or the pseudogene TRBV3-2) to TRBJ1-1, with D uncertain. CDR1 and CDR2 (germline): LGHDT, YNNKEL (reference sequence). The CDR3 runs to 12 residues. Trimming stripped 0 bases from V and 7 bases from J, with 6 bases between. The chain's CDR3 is CASSQDRFEAFF. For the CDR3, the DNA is TGTGCCAGCAGCCAAGATCGGTTTGAAGCTTTCTTT.

This chain's CDR3 is CSASEGARGYTF. The CDR3 region has the DNA TGCAGTGCTAGTGAGGGGGCGAGGGGCTACACCTTC. V gene TRBV20-1 combines with J gene TRBJ1-2; 7 nucleotides match TRBD1. The CDR3 is 12 residues long. Germline trimming cut 3 bases from V and 8 bases from J; bases unmatched to any gene: 6. Germline loops: CDR1 DFQATT, CDR2 SNEGSKA (reference sequence).

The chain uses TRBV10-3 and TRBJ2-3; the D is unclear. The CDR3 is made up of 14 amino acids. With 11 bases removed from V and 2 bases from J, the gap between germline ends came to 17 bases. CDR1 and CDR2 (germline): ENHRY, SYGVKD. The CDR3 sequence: CASSPAVTTDTQYF. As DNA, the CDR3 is TGTGCCTCATCCCCCGCGGTAACCACAGATACGCAGTATTTT.

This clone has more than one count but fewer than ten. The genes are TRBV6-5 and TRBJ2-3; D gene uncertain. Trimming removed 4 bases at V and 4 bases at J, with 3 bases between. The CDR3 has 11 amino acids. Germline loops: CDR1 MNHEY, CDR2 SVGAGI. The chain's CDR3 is CASSSADTQYF. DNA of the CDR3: TGTGCCAGCAGTTCTGCAGATACGCAGTATTTT.

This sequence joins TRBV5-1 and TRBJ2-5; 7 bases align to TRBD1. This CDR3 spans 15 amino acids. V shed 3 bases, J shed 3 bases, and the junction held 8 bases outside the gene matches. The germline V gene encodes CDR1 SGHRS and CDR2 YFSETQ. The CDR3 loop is CASSSPPGTEETQYF. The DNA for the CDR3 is TGCGCCAGCAGCTCCCCTCCCGGGACAGAAGAGACCCAGTACTTC.

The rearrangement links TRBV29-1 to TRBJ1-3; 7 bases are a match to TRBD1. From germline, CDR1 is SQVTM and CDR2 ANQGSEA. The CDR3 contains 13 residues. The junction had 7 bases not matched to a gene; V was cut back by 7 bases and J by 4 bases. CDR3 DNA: TGCAGCGCCTGGACAGGTCCAGGAAACACCATATATTTT. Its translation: CSAWTGPGNTIYF.

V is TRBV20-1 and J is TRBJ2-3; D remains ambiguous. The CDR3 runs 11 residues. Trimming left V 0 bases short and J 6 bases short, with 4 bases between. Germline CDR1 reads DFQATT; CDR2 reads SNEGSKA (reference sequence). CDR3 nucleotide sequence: TGCAGTGCTAGAGAGCGGGATACGCAGTATTTT. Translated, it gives CSARERDTQYF.

The CDR3 protein is CASSHADRTGQPQHF. The CDR3 region has the DNA TGTGCCAGCAGTCATGCAGACAGGACGGGGCAGCCCCAGCATTTT. The chain joins TRBV3-1 (or the pseudogene TRBV3-2) to TRBJ1-5, with D perhaps TRBD1 (6 bases). The CDR3 consists of 15 residues. V gave up 6 bases and J gave up 7 bases, with 19 bases separating them. Germline CDR1 is LGHDT and CDR2 is YNNKEL (reference sequence).

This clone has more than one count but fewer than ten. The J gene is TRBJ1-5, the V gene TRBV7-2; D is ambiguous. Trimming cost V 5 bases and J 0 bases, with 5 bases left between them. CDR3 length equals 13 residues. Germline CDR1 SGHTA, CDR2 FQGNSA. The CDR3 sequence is CASSRDSNQPQHF. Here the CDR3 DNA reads TGTGCCAGCAGCCGAGATAGCAATCAGCCCCAGCATTTT.

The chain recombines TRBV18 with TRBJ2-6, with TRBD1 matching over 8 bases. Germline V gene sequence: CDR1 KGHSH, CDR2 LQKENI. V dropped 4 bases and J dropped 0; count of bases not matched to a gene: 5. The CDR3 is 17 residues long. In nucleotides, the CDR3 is TGTGCCAGCTCACGGAATGGACAGGGCTCTGGGGCCAACGTCCTGACTTTC. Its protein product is CASSRNGQGSGANVLTF.

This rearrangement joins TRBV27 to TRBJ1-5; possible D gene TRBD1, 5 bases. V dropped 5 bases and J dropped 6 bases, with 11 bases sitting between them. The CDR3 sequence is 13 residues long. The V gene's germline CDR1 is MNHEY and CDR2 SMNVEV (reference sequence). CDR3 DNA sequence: TGTGCCAGCAGTGGGGCAGGGTTTCAGCCCCAGCATTTT. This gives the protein CASSGAGFQPQHF.

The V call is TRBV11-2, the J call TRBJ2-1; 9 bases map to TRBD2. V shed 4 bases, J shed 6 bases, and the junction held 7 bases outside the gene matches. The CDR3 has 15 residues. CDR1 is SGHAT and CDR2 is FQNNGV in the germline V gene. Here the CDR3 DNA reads TGTGCCAGCAGCTCTGGGACTAGCCAAGGCAATGAGCAGTTCTTC. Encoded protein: CASSSGTSQGNEQFF.